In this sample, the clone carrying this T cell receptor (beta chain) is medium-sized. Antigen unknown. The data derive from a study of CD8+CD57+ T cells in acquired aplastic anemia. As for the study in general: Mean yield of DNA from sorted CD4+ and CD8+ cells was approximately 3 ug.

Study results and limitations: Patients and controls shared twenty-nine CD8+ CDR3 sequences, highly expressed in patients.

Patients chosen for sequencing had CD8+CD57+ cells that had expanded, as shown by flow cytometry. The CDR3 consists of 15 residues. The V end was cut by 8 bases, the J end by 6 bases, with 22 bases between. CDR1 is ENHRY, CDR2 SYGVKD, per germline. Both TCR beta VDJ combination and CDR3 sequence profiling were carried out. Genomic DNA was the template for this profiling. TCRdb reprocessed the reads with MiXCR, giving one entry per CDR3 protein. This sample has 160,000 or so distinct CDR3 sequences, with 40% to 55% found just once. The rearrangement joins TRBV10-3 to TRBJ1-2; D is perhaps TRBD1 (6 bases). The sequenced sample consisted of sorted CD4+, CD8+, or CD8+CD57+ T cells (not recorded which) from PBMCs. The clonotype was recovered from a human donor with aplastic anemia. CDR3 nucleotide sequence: TGTGCCATCGGGTCACAGGGAAGGAGTAGGGATGGCTACACCTTC. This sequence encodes CAIGSQGRSRDGYTF.